The subject of this entry is one T cell receptor beta chain. This sample was taken from a study of blood T cell repertoires in COVID-19. CDR1 MDHEN and CDR2 SYDVKM come from the germline V gene. The CDR3 contains 16 residues. The germline V and J ends were trimmed by 5 bases and 4 bases, with 21 bases remaining between them. Clones were read by immunoSEQ multiplex PCR, and TCRdb kept only the in-frame ones, dropping some. The table includes just under 65,000 clones, roughly 80% detected once. This receptor was taken from a man aged 55 to 70 with COVID-19, enrolled during active disease. The V call is TRBV28, the J call TRBJ2-7, with D perhaps matching TRBD1 (6 bases). Material for sequencing was peripheral blood. The CDR3 DNA follows: TGTGCCAGCAGTGGGGCGGACAGTGCGCTCTATTACGAGCAGTACTTC. Its protein is CASSGADSALYYEQYF.